The subject of this entry is one T cell receptor beta chain. Its target is not known. This specimen belongs to a study of OX40 agonist ivuxolimab in advanced cancers. Looking at the study overall: Patients enrolled in dose escalation were diagnosed with hepatocellular carcinoma, melanoma, renal cell or head and neck cancer. With a range of roughly 20 to 85, age averaged approximately 55 years, and around 80% were male. Three partial responders included one hepatocellular carcinoma patient and two cutaneous melanoma patients.

The study's findings and limits: CD8+ T cells were the subset that, on average, had more expanded clones than CD4+.

TCRdb keeps only in-frame clones here, not all; method: immunoSEQ multiplex PCR. The sample holds tens of thousands of clones, 94% seen once. The TCR comes from an adult with an advanced solid tumor such as melanoma, head and neck, liver or kidney cancer. The starting material was CD4+ or CD8+ T cells sorted from blood, obtained in a trial of the OX40 agonist ivuxolimab.

The CDR3 sequence is CASNLGRADSYEQYF. The DNA of the CDR3 is TGTGCCAGCAACTTAGGGCGGGCGGACTCCTACGAGCAGTACTTC. The chain is built from TRBV28 and TRBJ2-7; weak D call: TRBD2 (5 bases). The CDR3 is 15 amino acids. Germline loops: CDR1 MDHEN, CDR2 SYDVKM. V lost 7 bases and J lost 0, with 16 bases in between.